A single sample gave rise to the 3 T cell receptor beta chains below, sequenced in a study of T cell clonotyping in hematopoietic cell transplantation. Only in-frame clones appear in the TCRdb table, and some are missing; sequencing was by immunoSEQ multiplex PCR. This table holds around 8,400 clones, 70% to 90% found once. The sample here was peripheral blood mononuclear cells, taken at the time of graft-versus-host disease after allogeneic stem cell transplant. The receptors derive from a male patient in his sixties or seventies who had an allogeneic stem cell transplant from a related donor, so the T cells may come from the graft donor. Some clones in this sample may be carry-over from other donors' samples.

The chain carries TRBV7-9 and TRBJ2-4, with D perhaps given as TRBD1 or TRBD2 (5 bases each). The V gene's germline CDR1 is SEHNR and CDR2 FQNEAQ (reference sequence). CDR3 length: 13 residues. The chain's CDR3 is CSLGELHKNIQYF. In nucleotides, the CDR3 is TGTTCACTGGGGGAATTACACAAAAACATTCAGTACTTC. Looking up the rest from reference TRBV7-9 and TRBJ2-4 gives the full variable domain: DTGVSQNPRHKITKRGQNVTFRCDPISEHNRLYWYRQTLGQGPEFLTYFQNEAQLEKSRLLSDRFSAERPKGSFSTLEIQRTEQGDSAMYLCSLGELHKNIQYFGAGTRLSVL.

The chain uses TRBV9 and TRBJ2-5; 11 positions agree with TRBD1. The germline V gene has CDR1 SGDLS and CDR2 YYNGEE. The length of the CDR3 is 16 residues. V trimming: 3 bases; J trimming: 3 bases; junction bases outside the gene matches: 7. CDR3 amino acids: CASSEGDRGFEETQYF. The CDR3 DNA is TGTGCCAGCAGCGAGGGGGACAGGGGGTTTGAAGAGACCCAGTACTTC.

The rearrangement joins TRBV9 to TRBJ2-1; D gene ambiguous. Germline-derived CDR1 and CDR2 are SGDLS and YYNGEE. V was pared by 4 bases and J by 3 bases, with 8 bases between. The CDR3 spans 13 residues. CDR3 nucleotides: TGTGCCAGCAGCCCCCGAGTCTACAATGAGCAGTTCTTC. This gives the protein CASSPRVYNEQFF.